Listed below are T cell receptor beta chains from one sample, sequenced in a study of T-cell memory formation after mild COVID-19. In TCRdb, the 5' RACE reads were re-called with MiXCR into one record per CDR3 protein. The sample contains roughly 600,000 distinct CDR3 sequences, more than 15% of which appear only once. Sequenced sample: PBMCs or a T cell subset sorted from them (not recorded which). Source of these receptors: an adult woman who had mild COVID-19 (a few samples of this study predate the infection). Cell type and time point are not known. Both conserved end residues are part of each CDR3. A D gene is named only where the DNA matches it firmly. Size is omitted from some rows. Given values are once, few, many or a class for expanded clones.

D: TRBD1; size: few; length: 14; J: TRBJ1-6; V: TRBV7-8; DNA: TGTGCCAGCAGTTGGGGACAGTCTAATTCACCCCTCCACTTT; CDR3: CASSWGQSNSPLHF
D: NA; size: NA; length: 13; J: TRBJ1-1; V: TRBV19; DNA: TGTGCCAGTACCGATCAGGGCGGCACTGAAGCTTTCTTT; CDR3: CASTDQGGTEAFF
D: TRBD1; size: few; length: 15; J: TRBJ2-3; V: TRBV5-6; DNA: TGTGCCAGCAGCTCCGGGACAGGGGTCGCAGATACGCAGTATTTT; CDR3: CASSSGTGVADTQYF
D: NA; size: NA; length: 11; J: TRBJ1-2; V: TRBV6-4; DNA: TGTGCCAGCAGTGATTCGTATGGCTACACCTTC; CDR3: CASSDSYGYTF
D: TRBD1; size: NA; length: 14; J: TRBJ1-1; V: TRBV11-2; DNA: TGTGCCAGCAGCTCAGGGGGGCCAAGCACTGAAGCTTTCTTT; CDR3: CASSSGGPSTEAFF
D: TRBD1; size: few; length: 15; J: TRBJ2-7; V: TRBV6-1; DNA: TGTGCCAGCGATGAAGGAGGGACAGGGGCCTACGAGCAGTACTTC; CDR3: CASDEGGTGAYEQYF
D: TRBD1; size: few; length: 14; J: TRBJ2-5; V: TRBV5-1; DNA: TGCGCCAGCAGCACTGGGACAGCCCAAGAGACCCAGTACTTC; CDR3: CASSTGTAQETQYF
D: TRBD2; size: NA; length: 18; J: TRBJ2-7; V: TRBV4-2; DNA: TGTGCCAGCAGCCACGCGCGACTAGCGGGAGATGCCGGTTACGAGCAGTACTTC; CDR3: CASSHARLAGDAGYEQYF
D: NA; size: NA; length: 14; J: TRBJ2-7; V: TRBV2; DNA: TGTGCCAGCAGTGACCACTCGAGCTCCTACGAGCAGTACTTC; CDR3: CASSDHSSSYEQYF
D: NA; size: many; length: 11; J: TRBJ1-2; V: TRBV7-9; DNA: TGTGCCAGCAGCGGAACGGTTGAGTGGACCTTC; CDR3: CASSGTVEWTF
D: NA; size: few; length: 15; J: TRBJ1-1; V: TRBV6-6; DNA: TGTGCCAGCAGCGACAGCCGCGCGTTGAACACTGAAGCTTTCTTT; CDR3: CASSDSRALNTEAFF
D: TRBD2; size: few; length: 16; J: TRBJ2-1; V: TRBV12-3/TRBV12-4; DNA: TGTGCCAGCACCCCCACCGGGACTAGCGGGGGGTTAGAGCAGTTCTTC; CDR3: CASTPTGTSGGLEQFF
D: NA; size: NA; length: 14; J: TRBJ1-1; V: TRBV20-1; DNA: TGCAGTGCCCGTTCCGGTGCTCCGAACACTGAAGCTTTCTTT; CDR3: CSARSGAPNTEAFF
D: TRBD2; size: many; length: 17; J: TRBJ2-1; V: TRBV5-4; DNA: TGTGCCAGCAGCGAGGGACTAGCGGGGGGACGCTACAATGAGCAGTTCTTC; CDR3: CASSEGLAGGRYNEQFF
D: NA; size: NA; length: 13; J: TRBJ1-1; V: TRBV27; DNA: TGTGCCAGCAGTGAGCTACAGGGTAGGGGAGCTTTCTTT; CDR3: CASSELQGRGAFF
D: NA; size: few; length: 13; J: TRBJ2-2; V: TRBV5-6; DNA: TGTGCCAGCAGCTTTTGGGGATCCGGGGAGCTGTTTTTT; CDR3: CASSFWGSGELFF
D: NA; size: NA; length: 15; J: TRBJ2-5; V: TRBV3-1; DNA: TGTGCCAGCAGCCTTCTAGGGCTGTACCAAGAGACCCAGTACTTC; CDR3: CASSLLGLYQETQYF
D: NA; size: NA; length: 15; J: TRBJ2-5; V: TRBV11-2; DNA: TGTGCCAGCAGCCGAGAGTCCCTGGGACGAGAGACCCAGTACTTC; CDR3: CASSRESLGRETQYF
D: NA; size: NA; length: 16; J: TRBJ1-5; V: TRBV4-2; DNA: TGTGCCAGCAGCCAAGGGGCAGGAGTTAGCAATCAGCCCCAGCATTTT; CDR3: CASSQGAGVSNQPQHF
D: NA; size: few; length: 13; J: TRBJ2-3; V: TRBV3-1; DNA: TGTGCCAGCAGCCGGGAGTCGGCAGATACGCAGTATTTT; CDR3: CASSRESADTQYF
D: NA; size: NA; length: 14; J: TRBJ2-3; V: TRBV29-1; DNA: TGCAGCGTTGCCGGGAACCAATACACAGATACGCAGTATTTT; CDR3: CSVAGNQYTDTQYF
D: NA; size: few; length: 18; J: TRBJ1-1; V: TRBV29-1; DNA: TGCAGCATCTCCTCACGCGGGTCACTGGGTTTTTTGAACACTGAAGCTTTCTTT; CDR3: CSISSRGSLGFLNTEAFF
D: NA; size: many; length: 14; J: TRBJ2-7; V: TRBV5-6; DNA: TGTGCCAGCAGCTTGGAAGTAGAATCCTACGAGCAGTACTTC; CDR3: CASSLEVESYEQYF
D: TRBD1; size: many; length: 19; J: TRBJ2-2; V: TRBV7-6; DNA: TGTGCCAGCAGCGGCACCGGGACAGGGGGCTTTTCGAACACCGGGGAGCTGTTTTTT; CDR3: CASSGTGTGGFSNTGELFF
D: NA; size: NA; length: 15; J: TRBJ2-7; V: TRBV5-1; DNA: TGCGCCAGCAGCCAGGAAGGGCTTAGCTCCTACGAGCAGTACTTC; CDR3: CASSQEGLSSYEQYF
D: NA; size: NA; length: 19; J: TRBJ2-1; V: TRBV28; DNA: TGTGCCAGCAGTCCTAGCGACTACGTTCAGGGGGTTCTTGACAATGAGCAGTTCTTC; CDR3: CASSPSDYVQGVLDNEQFF
D: TRBD2; size: NA; length: 15; J: TRBJ2-2; V: TRBV5-1; DNA: TGCGCCAGCAGCGGTCCTAGCGGGGATACCGGGGAGCTGTTTTTT; CDR3: CASSGPSGDTGELFF
D: TRBD1; size: few; length: 17; J: TRBJ1-1; V: TRBV19; DNA: TGTGCCAGTAGTCTTCTGGGACAGGGGTACGTTGGCACTGAAGCTTTCTTT; CDR3: CASSLLGQGYVGTEAFF
D: TRBD1; size: few; length: 18; J: TRBJ2-6; V: TRBV7-6; DNA: TGTGCCAGCAGCCCGCTCCCGGGACAGCGTTCTGGGGCCAACGTCCTGACTTTC; CDR3: CASSPLPGQRSGANVLTF
D: NA; size: few; length: 15; J: TRBJ1-2; V: TRBV30; DNA: TGTGCCTGGAGTGTAACAGGAGTTCAGCTCTATGGCTACACCTTC; CDR3: CAWSVTGVQLYGYTF
D: TRBD1; size: few; length: 20; J: TRBJ2-6; V: TRBV7-9; DNA: TGTGCCAGCAGTCCTCACCGACTCGGACAGGGGGGTCCTGGGGCCAACGTCCTGACTTTC; CDR3: CASSPHRLGQGGPGANVLTF
D: NA; size: few; length: 13; J: TRBJ2-1; V: TRBV29-1; DNA: TGCAGTGCTTGCGAAAGCTCCTACAATGAGCAGTTCTTC; CDR3: CSACESSYNEQFF
D: TRBD2; size: NA; length: 16; J: TRBJ2-3; V: TRBV9; DNA: TGTGCCAGCAGCGTCGGCGGGGGGTATAGCACAGATACGCAGTATTTT; CDR3: CASSVGGGYSTDTQYF
D: NA; size: many; length: 15; J: TRBJ2-7; V: TRBV9; DNA: TGTGCCAGCAGCCCCCGGACAGACAACTCCTACGAGCAGTACTTC; CDR3: CASSPRTDNSYEQYF
D: NA; size: few; length: 13; J: TRBJ2-5; V: TRBV4-2; DNA: TGTGCCAGCAGCCAAAGTGGGTCAGAGACCCAGTACTTC; CDR3: CASSQSGSETQYF
D: TRBD1; size: NA; length: 13; J: TRBJ2-3; V: TRBV2; DNA: TGTGCCAGGACGGACAGGAGCACAGATACGCAGTATTTT; CDR3: CARTDRSTDTQYF
D: NA; size: NA; length: 15; J: TRBJ1-1; V: TRBV2; DNA: TGTGCCAGCAGTGATTCGGCCTCCTTGGGCACTGAAGCTTTCTTT; CDR3: CASSDSASLGTEAFF
D: NA; size: few; length: 15; J: TRBJ2-5; V: TRBV5-6; DNA: TGTGCCAGCAGCTTGGAGTTAGTCAGCCAAGAGACCCAGTACTTC; CDR3: CASSLELVSQETQYF
D: TRBD2; size: few; length: 17; J: TRBJ2-3; V: TRBV7-2; DNA: TGTGCCAGCACCCCGAAGCTGGCGGGAGTTGGCCCAGATACGCAGTATTTT; CDR3: CASTPKLAGVGPDTQYF
D: TRBD2; size: NA; length: 16; J: TRBJ2-1; V: TRBV7-9; DNA: TGTGCCAGCAGCTTAGGAAGCGGGAGGGGAGACAATGAGCAGTTCTTC; CDR3: CASSLGSGRGDNEQFF
D: NA; size: NA; length: 16; J: TRBJ2-3; V: TRBV7-2; DNA: TGTGCCAGCAGCTTAGCCGGGCAGATTAGCACAGATACGCAGTATTTT; CDR3: CASSLAGQISTDTQYF
D: NA; size: few; length: 14; J: TRBJ2-5; V: TRBV14; DNA: TGTGCCAGCAGCCAAAACCGGGGACAAGAGACCCAGTACTTC; CDR3: CASSQNRGQETQYF
D: TRBD1; size: NA; length: 14; J: TRBJ1-2; V: TRBV5-6; DNA: TGTGCCAGCACCCGTGACAGGGTACGCTATGGCTACACCTTC; CDR3: CASTRDRVRYGYTF
D: NA; size: NA; length: 16; J: TRBJ2-3; V: TRBV24-1; DNA: TGTGCCACCAGTGATTTGTGGGCGGAATCAGGAGATACGCAGTATTTT; CDR3: CATSDLWAESGDTQYF
D: NA; size: few; length: 16; J: TRBJ2-5; V: TRBV11-3; DNA: TGTGCCAGCAGCTTAAGGCCGCAGGGCACCGAAGAGACCCAGTACTTC; CDR3: CASSLRPQGTEETQYF
D: TRBD1; size: once; length: 17; J: TRBJ2-5; V: TRBV24-1; DNA: TGTGCCACCAGTGACCGAGGACAGGGGGCCGGGGAAGAGACCCAGTACTTC; CDR3: CATSDRGQGAGEETQYF
D: NA; size: few; length: 13; J: TRBJ2-1; V: TRBV30; DNA: TGTGCCTGGAGTCAGGGATTTTTGAGTGAGCAGTTCTTC; CDR3: CAWSQGFLSEQFF
D: NA; size: NA; length: 13; J: TRBJ2-5; V: TRBV10-3; DNA: TGTGCCATTAGACTACCTTACCAAGAGACCCAGTACTTC; CDR3: CAIRLPYQETQYF
D: NA; size: NA; length: 15; J: TRBJ1-1; V: TRBV5-6; DNA: TGTGCCAGCAGCCTGGGGGTCTGGGGGAACACTGAAGCTTTCTTT; CDR3: CASSLGVWGNTEAFF
D: NA; size: NA; length: 13; J: TRBJ1-1; V: TRBV11-2; DNA: TGTGCCAGCAGCTCCGCTTCGGACACTGAAGCTTTCTTT; CDR3: CASSSASDTEAFF
D: NA; size: NA; length: 16; J: TRBJ2-7; V: TRBV23-1; DNA: TGCGCCAGCACCATGGGACTGTCCACCACCTCCTACGAGCAGTACTTC; CDR3: CASTMGLSTTSYEQYF
D: NA; size: NA; length: 15; J: TRBJ1-2; V: TRBV4-2; DNA: TGTGCCAGCAGCCCCTCTGAGGAAACAGGAGCTAGCTACACCTTC; CDR3: CASSPSEETGASYTF
D: TRBD2; size: NA; length: 17; J: TRBJ2-1; V: TRBV4-2; DNA: TGTGCCAGCAGCCAAGAGGCTAGCGGGGCAATCGTGGATGAGCAGTTCTTC; CDR3: CASSQEASGAIVDEQFF
D: TRBD1; size: NA; length: 15; J: TRBJ2-3; V: TRBV18; DNA: TGTGCCAGCTCATCGACAGGGGGATGGACAGATACGCAGTATTTT; CDR3: CASSSTGGWTDTQYF
D: NA; size: few; length: 14; J: TRBJ1-1; V: TRBV5-6; DNA: TGTGCCAGCAGCCACGCAGGTTTCGACACTGAAGCTTTCTTT; CDR3: CASSHAGFDTEAFF
D: NA; size: many; length: 15; J: TRBJ2-5; V: TRBV12-3/TRBV12-4; DNA: TGTGCCAGCAGTATCGGTGACAGGCGCCAAGAGACCCAGTACTTC; CDR3: CASSIGDRRQETQYF
D: TRBD2; size: NA; length: 14; J: TRBJ2-1; V: TRBV4-2; DNA: TGTGCCAGCAGCCTGGGAGGGGAGGCCCATGAGCAGTTCTTC; CDR3: CASSLGGEAHEQFF
D: TRBD1; size: few; length: 17; J: TRBJ1-6; V: TRBV10-3; DNA: TGTGCCATCAGTCAACTCGCCGCACAGGGGGTTTATTCACCCCTCCACTTT; CDR3: CAISQLAAQGVYSPLHF
D: NA; size: NA; length: 14; J: TRBJ1-3; V: TRBV20-1; DNA: TGCAGTGCGAAGCAGGCAGGCTCTGGAAACACCATATATTTT; CDR3: CSAKQAGSGNTIYF
D: NA; size: many; length: 18; J: TRBJ1-5; V: TRBV4-1; DNA: TGCGCCAGCAGCCAGGCCTCCGTCCGGGGGCCGGGCAATCAGCCCCAGCATTTT; CDR3: CASSQASVRGPGNQPQHF